The source of this T cell receptor beta chain is a study of T cell changes during pregnancy in multiple sclerosis. TCRdb keeps only in-frame clones here, not all; method: immunoSEQ multiplex PCR. Altogether approximately 61,000 clones are present, about nine tenths being singletons, with the ten largest covering over 3%. Trimming took off 3 bases at V and 3 bases at J, with 11 bases between the two ends. CDR1 is KGHSH, CDR2 LQKENI, per germline. CDR3 size: 14 residues. This chain connects TRBV18 to TRBJ1-1; weak D call: TRBD1 (6 bases). This TCR derives from a female donor in good health, enrolled as a control in a pregnancy study. The source material was peripheral blood, sampled in the first trimester of pregnancy. CDR3 nucleotides: TGTGCCAGCTCACCGTGGACAGTGGACACTGAAGCTTTCTTT. It encodes CASSPWTVDTEAFF.